Presented here are 24 T cell receptor beta chains from one specimen sequenced in a study of T cell changes during pregnancy in multiple sclerosis. The repertoire was sequenced with immunoSEQ multiplex PCR; TCRdb's copy has only in-frame clones and lacks some. This sample has around 71,000 clones, with around 94% found just once. The source material was peripheral blood, sampled in the third trimester of pregnancy. Source of these receptors: a female donor with multiple sclerosis, enrolled in a pregnancy study.

The chain links TRBV7-9 to TRBJ2-1; 7 bases map to TRBD2. J gave up 7 bases and V 6 bases, and 12 bases lay outside the gene matches. The CDR3 is 15 amino acids. Looked up from germline, CDR1 is SEHNR and CDR2 is FQNEAQ (reference sequence). The DNA for the CDR3 is TGTGCCAGCAGAAGCGGGGCTAGCGGTTTAAATGAGCAGTTCTTC. The encoded protein is CASRSGASGLNEQFF.

V usage is TRBV4-2 and J usage is TRBJ2-1; 12 bases align to TRBD2. V was clipped by 0 bases and J by 7 bases; unmatched bases: 10. Germline assignment: CDR1 LGHNA and CDR2 YNFKEQ. CDR3 length: 18 residues. The CDR3 protein is CASSQDNSLAGGRNEQFF. CDR3 bases: TGTGCCAGCAGCCAAGATAATAGCCTAGCGGGAGGGAGGAATGAGCAGTTCTTC.

The V and J genes are TRBV6-5 and TRBJ1-2; D not certain. V lost 0 bases, J lost 4 bases, and 9 bases lay in between. This CDR3 is 14 amino acids long. Germline V gives CDR1 MNHEY, CDR2 SVGAGI. CDR3 in amino acids: CASSYSPGFYGYTF. The CDR3 DNA is TGTGCCAGCAGTTACTCCCCCGGGTTCTATGGCTACACCTTC.

The V call is TRBV7-2, the J call TRBJ2-1; tentatively, D is TRBD1 (5 bases). Trimming shortened V by 5 bases and J by 2 bases, and 25 bases separated the two germline ends. The CDR3 has 19 residues. Germline-derived CDR1 and CDR2 are SGHTA and FQGNSA. As DNA, the CDR3 is TGTGCCAGCAGCCTTCACCAGGGAACGTTTAGGGTTGCCTACAATGAGCAGTTCTTC. It translates to CASSLHQGTFRVAYNEQFF.

The chain recombines TRBV30 with TRBJ1-2; tentative D call: TRBD1 (5 bases). Germline V CDR1 and CDR2: GTSNPN, SVGIG (reference sequence). This CDR3 is built from 15 residues. The V and J ends lost 2 bases and 2 bases respectively, with 15 bases between them. The CDR3 DNA follows: TGTGCCTGGAGTCCTACCCGGGGGAGCAACTATGGCTACACCTTC. Its protein product is CAWSPTRGSNYGYTF.

The chain employs TRBV20-1 and TRBJ2-2; maybe TRBD2 (6 bases). The CDR3 loop spans 11 amino acids. Per germline, CDR1 DFQATT and CDR2 SNEGSKA (reference sequence). Trimming pared 4 bases from V and 13 bases from J, leaving 13 bases between. CDR3 coding DNA: TGCAGTGCTATCCGGGACTCGGGGCTGTTTTTT. Its protein is CSAIRDSGLFF.

As for this clone: Other DNA sequences in the sample encode the same CDR3. The chain is built from TRBV18 and TRBJ1-5; a weak D match, TRBD1 (6 bases). The CDR3 has 14 residues. Trimming cost V 3 bases and J 2 bases, with 8 bases left between them. Looked up from germline, CDR1 is KGHSH and CDR2 is LQKENI. The CDR3 sequence is CASSPSGGNQPQHF. The DNA of the CDR3 is TGTGCCAGCTCACCGTCAGGGGGCAATCAGCCCCAGCATTTT. The full variable domain, in which reference TRBV18 and TRBJ1-5 provide the parts outside the CDR3, is NAGVMQNPRHLVRRRGQEARLRCSPMKGHSHVYWYRQLPEEGLKFMVYLQKENIIDESGMPKERFSAEFPKEGPSILRIQQVVRGDSAAYFCASSPSGGNQPQHFGDGTRLSIL.

This clone was counted ten times or more. The CDR3 loop is CASSSTSRILNEQYF. In nucleotides, the CDR3 is TGTGCCAGCAGCTCTACCTCTAGAATACTCAACGAGCAGTACTTC. The gene calls are TRBV5-4 and TRBJ2-7; D gene unclear. Trimming took off 3 bases at V and 5 bases at J, with 18 bases between the two ends. CDR1 and CDR2 from the germline V gene are SGHNT and YYREEE (reference sequence). CDR3 length equals 15 residues.

The gene calls are TRBV30 and TRBJ1-1, with 7 bases lining up with TRBD1. The CDR3 spans 10 residues. The trim removed 7 bases at V and 5 bases at J, leaving 1 base unmatched. From germline, CDR1 is GTSNPN and CDR2 SVGIG (reference sequence). The CDR3 DNA follows: TGTGCCTCCAGGGGGACTGAAGCTTTCTTT. Amino acids: CASRGTEAFF. Variable domain in full (rest from reference TRBV30 and TRBJ1-1): SQTIHQWPATLVQPVGSPLSLECTVEGTSNPNLYWYRQAAGRGLQLLFYSVGIGQISSEVPQNLSASRPQDRQFILSSKKLLLSDSGFYLCASRGTEAFFGQGTRLTVV.

The rearrangement links TRBV10-3 to TRBJ2-1; 11 nucleotides line up with TRBD2. CDR1 ENHRY and CDR2 SYGVKD come from the germline V gene. The CDR3 runs 18 residues. Trimming at V came to 0 bases and at J to 4 bases, leaving 8 bases not matched to a gene. CDR3 in DNA: TGTGCCATCAGTGAGTCCTGGTTAGCGGGAGGGTCTTACAATGAGCAGTTCTTC. This translates into CAISESWLAGGSYNEQFF.

CDR3 sequence reads: CATKDSSSISSGYTF. CDR3 bases: TGTGCCACCAAGGACAGCTCATCGATTTCTAGTGGCTACACCTTC. The chain uses TRBV2 and TRBJ1-2; perhaps TRBD1 as D (6 bases). V was clipped by 10 bases and J by 7 bases, with 25 bases between them. The CDR3 consists of 15 residues. Germline loops: CDR1 SNHLY, CDR2 FYNNEI.

The chain joins TRBV27 to TRBJ2-1, with D maybe TRBD2 (5 bases). Germline V CDR1 and CDR2: MNHEY, SMNVEV (reference sequence). The CDR3 is 15 residues long. V was cut by 1 base and J by 1 base, with 8 bases left in between. The CDR3 loop reads CASSLLSGSYNEQFF. In nucleotides, the CDR3 is TGTGCCAGCAGTTTATTGTCGGGATCCTACAATGAGCAGTTCTTC.

The genes are TRBV30 and TRBJ1-2; 7 bases line up with TRBD1. Per germline, CDR1 GTSNPN and CDR2 SVGIG (reference sequence). This CDR3 region has 13 residues. V dropped 5 bases and J dropped 8; count of bases not matched to a gene: 11. CDR3 protein: CAWSRQGPAGYTF. The CDR3 DNA is TGTGCCTGGTCCCGACAGGGCCCTGCCGGCTACACCTTC.

This clone is judged medium-sized (0.01 to 0.1%). This chain uses TRBV5-1 with TRBJ2-7, with TRBD2 matching over 7 bases. V lost 1 base and J lost 5; bases outside the gene matches: 9. CDR3 length: 15 residues. The germline V gene encodes CDR1 SGHRS and CDR2 YFSETQ. The CDR3 nucleotides read TGCGCCAGCAGCTTGTATGGGAGGGCCCAGGACGAGCAGTACTTC. Protein: CASSLYGRAQDEQYF.

The rearrangement links TRBV6-5 to TRBJ2-2, with 8 bases that match TRBD1. This CDR3 comprises 15 residues. Trimming removed 5 bases from V and 5 bases from J; junction bases left unmatched: 7. Looked up from germline, CDR1 is MNHEY and CDR2 is SVGAGI. DNA for the CDR3: TGTGCCAGCAGTCTCCAGGGGGCGCTTACCGGGGAGCTGTTTTTT. This sequence encodes CASSLQGALTGELFF.

The chain joins TRBV5-6 to TRBJ2-7; no clear D. Per the germline V gene, CDR1 is SGHDT and CDR2 is YYEEEE. The CDR3 is 15 amino acids. Trimming removed 0 bases at V and 7 bases at J, with 17 bases between. Here the CDR3 DNA reads TGTGCCAGCAGCTTGGGCCCCACCCCCGGTTCGGAGCAGTACTTC. Translated, it gives CASSLGPTPGSEQYF.

The gene calls are TRBV11-3 and TRBJ2-5; no definite D call. V was shortened by 1 base and J by 7 bases, with 7 bases between the two germline ends. CDR3 size: 12 residues. CDR1 is SGHNT, CDR2 YENEEA, per germline. CDR3: CASSLASGTQYF. The CDR3 bases are TGTGCCAGCAGCTTAGCCTCGGGGACCCAGTACTTC.

V gene TRBV29-1 combines with J gene TRBJ1-2; possibly TRBD1 for D (5 bases). The germline CDR1 and CDR2 sequences are SQVTM and ANQGSEA. The CDR3 is 12 amino acids. Trimming took off 6 bases at V and 7 bases at J, with 15 bases between the two ends. CDR3: CSVDKLGFGYTF. CDR3 nucleotide sequence: TGCAGCGTGGACAAATTAGGGTTTGGCTACACCTTC.

The genes are TRBV6-5 and TRBJ2-3, with 7 nucleotides matching TRBD2. CDR3 size: 14 residues. Unmatched junction bases numbered 7, after V lost 8 bases and J lost 2 bases. Germline V gene data show CDR1 as MNHEY and CDR2 as SVGAGI. CDR3 coding DNA: TGTGCCAGCGTGGGGCGGGACTACACAGATACGCAGTATTTT. This translates into CASVGRDYTDTQYF.

This clone appeared once. The V call is TRBV28, the J call TRBJ2-7; 13 bases align to TRBD2. The CDR3 consists of 13 residues. Germline CDR1 MDHEN, CDR2 SYDVKM. V gave up 10 bases and J gave up 3 bases; unmatched junction bases: 3. The CDR3 nucleotides are TGTGCCACCCGGACTAGCGGGAGCTACGAGCAGTACTTC. Translation gives CATRTSGSYEQYF.

The chain joins TRBV2 to TRBJ2-5, with 11 bases that match TRBD2. This CDR3 comprises 16 residues. Losses at the gene ends were 1 base for V and 2 bases for J; bases not matched to a gene: 3. CDR1 is SNHLY, CDR2 FYNNEI, per germline. The CDR3 reads CASSEGTSGHQETQYF. CDR3 DNA: TGTGCCAGCAGTGAAGGGACTAGCGGGCATCAAGAGACCCAGTACTTC.

The CDR3 reads CASSLVPGSGQETQYF. CDR3 in DNA: TGTGCCAGCAGTTTAGTTCCAGGTAGCGGCCAAGAGACCCAGTACTTC. The gene calls are TRBV28 and TRBJ2-5; the D gene is possibly TRBD2 (6 bases). The CDR3 length is 16 residues. Per the germline V gene, CDR1 is MDHEN and CDR2 is SYDVKM. With 2 bases removed from V and 1 base from J, the gap between germline ends came to 14 bases.

Here the CDR3 reads CASRLAGVVEQFF. The CDR3 DNA reads TGTGCCAGCCGACTAGCGGGAGTTGTTGAGCAGTTCTTC. The V gene is TRBV19, the J gene TRBJ2-1, with 12 bases fitting TRBD2. Germline CDR1 LNHDA, CDR2 SQIVND (reference sequence). The CDR3 is 13 amino acids. J lost 9 bases, V lost 9 bases, and 6 bases had no gene match.

The chain links TRBV9 to TRBJ2-7, with D unresolved. The V gene lost 4 bases and the J gene lost 3 bases, with 17 bases spanning the gap. Germline V gives CDR1 SGDLS, CDR2 YYNGEE. The CDR3 has 15 residues. This CDR3 is CASSPRRKAHYEQYF. Here the CDR3 DNA reads TGTGCCAGCAGCCCCCGCCGGAAAGCGCACTACGAGCAGTACTTC.